A selection of T cell receptor beta chains follows, all from one sample in a study of blood T cell repertoires in COVID-19. This table comes from immunoSEQ multiplex PCR, and its TCRdb copy is limited to in-frame clones, with some not included. Of about 260,000 clones in the sample, approximately 91% were seen once. The sample taken for sequencing was peripheral blood. The receptors come from a person aged 18 to 30 with COVID-19, enrolled during active disease. CDR3s include the opening cysteine and the closing phenylalanine or tryptophan. A D gene is named only where the DNA matches it firmly. Expanded clones get a size class; other rows say once, few or many, or leave the size out.

J gene | V gene | D gene | clone size | CDR3 DNA | CDR3 protein
TRBJ2-7 | TRBV28 | - | - | TGTGCCAGCAGTCACCAGTCCTACGAGCAGTACTTC | CASSHQSYEQYF
TRBJ2-1 | TRBV4-3 | - | once | TGCGCCAGCAGCGACCCTGCCCTAGACAATGAGCAGTTCTTC | CASSDPALDNEQFF
TRBJ1-2 | TRBV28 | - | - | TGTGCCAGCAGTTTATTGGTCCGAGCTAACTATGGCTACACCTTC | CASSLLVRANYGYTF
TRBJ2-1 | TRBV4-1 | - | once | TGCGCCAGCAGCCAAGACTACCGTGTGGAGCAGTTCTTC | CASSQDYRVEQFF
TRBJ2-3 | TRBV18 | - | once | TGTGCCAGCTCACCTAACATGCCTAGCACAGATACGCAGTATTTT | CASSPNMPSTDTQYF
TRBJ2-5 | TRBV6-1 | TRBD2 | - | TGTGCCAGCAGTGAAGATATGGTAGCGGGAGAGGAGACCCAGTACTTC | CASSEDMVAGEETQYF
TRBJ2-7 | TRBV7-9 | - | once | TGTGCCAGCAGCTTAGTAATCGACGGGGAGCAGTACTTC | CASSLVIDGEQYF
TRBJ2-5 | TRBV3-1/TRBV3-2 | TRBD2 | - | TGTGCCAGCAGCCAAACGCCGGGACTAGCGGGAGAACCAGAGACCCAGTACTTC | CASSQTPGLAGEPETQYF
TRBJ1-5 | TRBV28 | TRBD1 | - | TGTGCCAGCAGTTTACCACCAGGGGGGAGCAATCAGCCCCAGCATTTT | CASSLPPGGSNQPQHF
TRBJ2-7 | TRBV5-8 | - | - | TGTGCCAGTGATGAAGCGGCGGGTTTGCAGCAGTACTTC | CASDEAAGLQQYF
TRBJ2-5 | TRBV10-3 | - | - | TGTGCCATCGGCAGGGGGGCCGGGGAGACCCAGTACTTC | CAIGRGAGETQYF
TRBJ2-3 | TRBV5-4 | TRBD2 | - | TGTGCCAGCAGCTTGTCGGGACTAGTCACAGATACGCAGTATTTT | CASSLSGLVTDTQYF
TRBJ2-1 | TRBV11-3 | - | - | TGTGCCAGCAGCTTAGTTGTGAGCTCCTACAATGAGCAGTTCTTC | CASSLVVSSYNEQFF
TRBJ1-3 | TRBV27 | - | - | TGTGCCAGCGGACAGCACTCTGGAAACACCATATATTTT | CASGQHSGNTIYF
TRBJ2-2 | TRBV7-9 | TRBD2 | - | TGTGCCAGCAGCACGTGGGGACTAGCGGGAGGACGGACCGGGGAGCTGTTTTTT | CASSTWGLAGGRTGELFF
TRBJ2-7 | TRBV29-1 | - | - | TGCAGCGTTGGTCCCTCCGGGACAAGCTACGAGCAGTACTTC | CSVGPSGTSYEQYF
TRBJ1-4 | TRBV19 | - | - | TGTGCCAGTAGTAACGGGGGGACTAATGAAAAACTGTTTTTT | CASSNGGTNEKLFF
TRBJ2-7 | TRBV27 | TRBD1 | - | TGTGCCAGCAGCACAGGGACAGGGAGTTACGAGCAGTACTTC | CASSTGTGSYEQYF
TRBJ1-5 | TRBV27 | - | - | TGTGCCAGCAGTTTACCAAATCAGCCCCAGCATTTT | CASSLPNQPQHF
TRBJ2-7 | TRBV16 | TRBD2 | - | TGTGCCAGCAGCCAACTAGCGGGCGGTGAGCAGTACTTC | CASSQLAGGEQYF
TRBJ2-5 | TRBV21-1 | - | - | TGTGCCAGCAGCAAAGCCTCCTCCCGAGGGGGCAGGGGGCTGGGGGAGACCCAGTACTTC | CASSKASSRGGRGLGETQYF
TRBJ1-5 | TRBV23-1 | - | - | TGCGCCAGCAGTCAAGGGCAGGGTCAGCCCCAGCATTTT | CASSQGQGQPQHF
TRBJ1-2 | TRBV9 | - | - | TGTGCCAGCAGCGCCACAGGGACCGCTAACTATGGCTACACCTTC | CASSATGTANYGYTF
TRBJ2-7 | TRBV20-1 | - | - | TGCAGTGCCTTAGTCAACGAGCAGTACTTC | CSALVNEQYF